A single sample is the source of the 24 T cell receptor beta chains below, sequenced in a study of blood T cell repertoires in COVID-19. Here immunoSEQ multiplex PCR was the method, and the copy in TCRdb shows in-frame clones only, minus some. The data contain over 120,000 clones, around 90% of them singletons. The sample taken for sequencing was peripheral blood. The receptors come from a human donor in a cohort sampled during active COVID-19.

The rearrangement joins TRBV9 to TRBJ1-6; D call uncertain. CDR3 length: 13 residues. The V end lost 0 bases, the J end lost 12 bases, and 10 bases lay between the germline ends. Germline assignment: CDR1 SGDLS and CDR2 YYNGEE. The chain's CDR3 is CASSVGVGGPLHF. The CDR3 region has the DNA TGTGCCAGCAGCGTAGGAGTCGGAGGACCCCTCCACTTT.

Written as DNA, the CDR3 is TGTGCCAGCAGCAATCGACTCGGGGGTTCGGGCCAAGAGACCCAGTACTTC. This sequence encodes CASSNRLGGSGQETQYF. This chain joins TRBV11-3 and TRBJ2-5; TRBD2 might be the D (6 bases). The CDR3 totals 17 residues. The germline gives CDR1 SGHNT, CDR2 YENEEA. Between the trimmed V and J ends, which lost 5 bases and 1 base, there was a span of 20 bases.

In DNA form, the CDR3 reads TGTGCCAGCAGCCAAAGCCTTCAAGAGACCCAGTACTTC. As protein: CASSQSLQETQYF. V usage is TRBV3-1 (or the pseudogene TRBV3-2) and J usage is TRBJ2-5; D gene ambiguous. The germline gives CDR1 LGHDT, CDR2 YNNKEL (reference sequence). V dropped 2 bases and J dropped 2 bases, with 6 bases sitting between them. The CDR3 totals 13 residues.

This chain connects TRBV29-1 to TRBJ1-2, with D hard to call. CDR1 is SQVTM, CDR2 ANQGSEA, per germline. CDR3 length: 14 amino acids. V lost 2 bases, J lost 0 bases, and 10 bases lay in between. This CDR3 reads CSVERHGTNYGYTF. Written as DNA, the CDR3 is TGCAGCGTTGAACGACACGGAACTAACTATGGCTACACCTTC.

The CDR3 is CASSTGVAVDTQYF. The CDR3 region has the DNA TGTGCCAGCAGCACAGGGGTAGCGGTAGATACGCAGTATTTT. The V call is TRBV7-3, the J call TRBJ2-3; a weak D match, TRBD1 (7 bases). This CDR3 contains 14 residues. Germline CDR1 is SGHTA and CDR2 is FQGTGA. Trimming cost V 5 bases and J 5 bases, with 14 bases left between them.

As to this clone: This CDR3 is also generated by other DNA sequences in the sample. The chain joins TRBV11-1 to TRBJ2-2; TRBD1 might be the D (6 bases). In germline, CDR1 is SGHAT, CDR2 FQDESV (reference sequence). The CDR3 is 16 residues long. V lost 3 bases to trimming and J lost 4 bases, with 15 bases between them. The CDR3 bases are TGTGCCAGCAGCTTCCCGCTAGGGGGTACCACCGGGGAGCTGTTTTTT. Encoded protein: CASSFPLGGTTGELFF. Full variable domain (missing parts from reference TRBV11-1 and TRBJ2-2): EAEVAQSPRYKITEKSQAVAFWCDPISGHATLYWYRQILGQGPELLVQFQDESVVDDSQLPKDRFSAERLKGVDSTLKIQPAELGDSAMYLCASSFPLGGTTGELFFGEGSRLTVL.

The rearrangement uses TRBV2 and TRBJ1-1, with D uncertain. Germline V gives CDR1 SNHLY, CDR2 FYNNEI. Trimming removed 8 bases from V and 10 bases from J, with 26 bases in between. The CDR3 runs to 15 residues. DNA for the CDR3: TGTGCCAGCGAGAGTAGGCGGCTTCAACTGAGCGCAGCTTTCTTT. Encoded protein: CASESRRLQLSAAFF.

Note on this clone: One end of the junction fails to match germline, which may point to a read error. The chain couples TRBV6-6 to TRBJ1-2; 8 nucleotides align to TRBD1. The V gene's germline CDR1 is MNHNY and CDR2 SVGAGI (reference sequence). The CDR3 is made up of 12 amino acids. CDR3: CASTGTGYDYTF. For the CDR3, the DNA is TGTGCCAGTACCGGGACAGGCTATGACTACACCTTC.

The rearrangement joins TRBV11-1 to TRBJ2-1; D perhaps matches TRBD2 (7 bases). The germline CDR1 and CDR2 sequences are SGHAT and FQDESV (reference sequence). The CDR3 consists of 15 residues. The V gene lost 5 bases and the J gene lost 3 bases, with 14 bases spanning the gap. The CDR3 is CASSQRGGGYNEQFF. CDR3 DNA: TGTGCCAGCAGCCAGAGGGGGGGTGGCTACAATGAGCAGTTCTTC. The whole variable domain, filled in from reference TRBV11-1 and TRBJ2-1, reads EAEVAQSPRYKITEKSQAVAFWCDPISGHATLYWYRQILGQGPELLVQFQDESVVDDSQLPKDRFSAERLKGVDSTLKIQPAELGDSAMYLCASSQRGGGYNEQFFGPGTRLTVL.

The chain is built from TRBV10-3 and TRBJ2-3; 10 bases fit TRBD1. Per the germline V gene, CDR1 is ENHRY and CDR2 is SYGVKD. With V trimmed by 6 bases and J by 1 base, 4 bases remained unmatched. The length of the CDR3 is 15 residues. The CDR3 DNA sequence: TGTGCCATCAGGACAGGGGGCGAAGGCACAGATACGCAGTATTTT. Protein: CAIRTGGEGTDTQYF.

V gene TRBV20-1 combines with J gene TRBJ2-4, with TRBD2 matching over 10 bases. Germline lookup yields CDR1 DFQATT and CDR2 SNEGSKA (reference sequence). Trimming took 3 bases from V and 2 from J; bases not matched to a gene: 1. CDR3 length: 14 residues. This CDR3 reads CSASSGGPKNIQYF. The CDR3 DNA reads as TGCAGTGCTAGTAGCGGGGGGCCCAAAAACATTCAGTACTTC.

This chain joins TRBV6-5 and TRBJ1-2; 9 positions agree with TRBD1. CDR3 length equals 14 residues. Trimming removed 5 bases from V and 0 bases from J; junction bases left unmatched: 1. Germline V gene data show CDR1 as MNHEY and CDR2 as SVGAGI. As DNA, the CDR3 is TGTGCCAGCAGTCGGACAGGGGCTAACTATGGCTACACCTTC. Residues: CASSRTGANYGYTF.

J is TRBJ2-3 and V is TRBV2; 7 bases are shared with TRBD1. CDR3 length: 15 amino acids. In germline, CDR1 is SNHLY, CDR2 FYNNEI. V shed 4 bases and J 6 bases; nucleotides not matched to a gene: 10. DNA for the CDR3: TGTGCCAGCAGTGCCGGACAGGCCATCCGGGATACGCAGTATTTT. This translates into CASSAGQAIRDTQYF.

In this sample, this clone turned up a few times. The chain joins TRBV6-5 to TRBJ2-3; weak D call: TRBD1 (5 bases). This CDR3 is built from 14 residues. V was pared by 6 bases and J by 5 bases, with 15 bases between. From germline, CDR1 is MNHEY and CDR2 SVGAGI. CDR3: CASRTGRDLDTQYF. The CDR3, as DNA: TGTGCCAGCAGAACGGGCAGGGATCTAGATACGCAGTATTTT.

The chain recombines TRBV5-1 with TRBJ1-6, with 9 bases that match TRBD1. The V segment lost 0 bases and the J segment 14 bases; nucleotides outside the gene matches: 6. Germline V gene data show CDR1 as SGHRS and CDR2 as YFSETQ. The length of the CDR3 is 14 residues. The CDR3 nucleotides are TGCGCCAGCAGCTTGGAGGGACAGGGAGCAGCCCTCCACTTT. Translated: CASSLEGQGAALHF. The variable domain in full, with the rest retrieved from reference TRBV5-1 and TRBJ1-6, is KAGVTQTPRYLIKTRGQQVTLSCSPISGHRSVSWYQQTPGQGLQFLFEYFSETQRNKGNFPGRFSGRQFSNSRSEMNVSTLELGDSALYLCASSLEGQGAALHFGNGTRLTVT.

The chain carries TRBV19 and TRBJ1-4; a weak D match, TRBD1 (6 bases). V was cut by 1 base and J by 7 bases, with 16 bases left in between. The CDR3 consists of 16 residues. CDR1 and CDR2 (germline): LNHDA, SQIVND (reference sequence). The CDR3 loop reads CASSIASGTLGEKLFF. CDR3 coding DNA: TGTGCCAGTAGTATAGCCTCCGGGACATTGGGTGAAAAACTGTTTTTT.

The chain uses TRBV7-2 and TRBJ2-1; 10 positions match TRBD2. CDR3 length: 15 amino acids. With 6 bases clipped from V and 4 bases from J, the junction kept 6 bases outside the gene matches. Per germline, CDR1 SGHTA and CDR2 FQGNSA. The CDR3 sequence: CASRESGGVYNEQFF. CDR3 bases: TGTGCCAGCAGAGAGAGCGGGGGGGTATACAATGAGCAGTTCTTC.

The CDR3 protein is CASSFTGDIQYF. The CDR3 region has the DNA TGCGCCAGCAGCTTTACGGGGGACATTCAGTACTTC. The rearrangement joins TRBV5-1 to TRBJ2-4; D may be TRBD2 (6 bases). The CDR3 extends over 12 amino acids. In germline, CDR1 is SGHRS, CDR2 YFSETQ. V lost 2 bases and J lost 8, with 8 bases in between.

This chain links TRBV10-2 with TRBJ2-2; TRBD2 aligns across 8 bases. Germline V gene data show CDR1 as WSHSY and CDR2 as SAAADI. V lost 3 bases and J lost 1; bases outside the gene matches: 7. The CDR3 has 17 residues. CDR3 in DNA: TGCGCCAGCAGTGACCTCTTAGCGGGGATGAACACCGGGGAGCTGTTTTTT. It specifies CASSDLLAGMNTGELFF.

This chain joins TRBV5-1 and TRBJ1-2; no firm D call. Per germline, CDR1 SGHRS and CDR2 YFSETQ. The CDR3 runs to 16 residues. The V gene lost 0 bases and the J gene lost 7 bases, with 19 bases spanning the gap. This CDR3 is CASSLESEGRPIGYTF. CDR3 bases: TGCGCCAGCAGCTTGGAATCCGAGGGCAGGCCTATTGGCTACACCTTC.

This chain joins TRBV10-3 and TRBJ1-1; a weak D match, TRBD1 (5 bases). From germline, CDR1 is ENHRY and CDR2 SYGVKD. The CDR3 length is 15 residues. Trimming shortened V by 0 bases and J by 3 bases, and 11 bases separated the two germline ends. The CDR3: CAISESREGDTEAFF. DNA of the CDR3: TGTGCCATCAGTGAGTCAAGGGAAGGGGACACTGAAGCTTTCTTT.

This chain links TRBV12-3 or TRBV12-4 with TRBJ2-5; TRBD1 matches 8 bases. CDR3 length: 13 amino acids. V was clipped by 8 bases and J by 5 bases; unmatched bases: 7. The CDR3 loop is CASGRQGRETQYF. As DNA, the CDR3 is TGTGCCAGCGGGCGACAGGGGAGGGAGACCCAGTACTTC.

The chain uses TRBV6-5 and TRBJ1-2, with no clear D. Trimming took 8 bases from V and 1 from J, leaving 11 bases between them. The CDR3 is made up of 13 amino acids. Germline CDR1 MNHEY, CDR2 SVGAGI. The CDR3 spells CASAAGNNYGYTF. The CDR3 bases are TGTGCCAGCGCAGCGGGAAATAACTATGGCTACACCTTC.

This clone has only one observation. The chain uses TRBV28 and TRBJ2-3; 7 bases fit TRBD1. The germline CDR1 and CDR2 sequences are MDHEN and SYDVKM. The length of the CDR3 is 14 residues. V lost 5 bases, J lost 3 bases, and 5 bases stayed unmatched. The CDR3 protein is CASSPRTGTDTQYF. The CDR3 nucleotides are TGTGCCAGCAGTCCTCGGACAGGAACAGATACGCAGTATTTT.